The entry below describes one TCR beta chain. Its matching antigen is unknown. Positive magnetic bead selection separated CD4+ and CD8+ cells, and flow cytometry confirmed purity. This record belongs to a study of somatic mutations in cytotoxic T cells in rheumatoid arthritis. Study-wide background: Peripheral blood samples of about 32 ml EDTA were taken from patients directly after diagnosis and before treatment. T-cell populations stained with V beta antibodies were in some cases flow-sorted at nearly 100% purity, including V beta1+ cells that were sequenced for TCRB. Findings of the study overall: Rheumatoid arthritis patients, but not healthy controls, exhibited increasing CD8+ clonality with age.

Sequencing was performed with immunoSEQ multiplex PCR; in TCRdb, only in-frame clones are kept and a portion is missing. The sample includes 14,000 or so clones, roughly 73% of them seen just once. This CDR3 has 14 amino acids. V was cut by 3 bases and J by 3 bases, with 12 bases left in between. Looked up from germline, CDR1 is SGHTA and CDR2 is FQGTGA. Material: CD8+ T cells sorted from blood. This chain joins TRBV7-3 and TRBJ2-7; unclear D gene. The clonotype comes from an adult with rheumatoid arthritis. The CDR3 DNA follows: TGTGCCAGCAGCTTCGGCGAAGGGTACTACGAGCAGTACTTC. It yields the protein CASSFGEGYYEQYF.